These 13 T cell receptor beta chains share one sample of origin, sequenced in a study of shared clonotypes between healthy human individuals. TCRdb's copy holds only in-frame clones and misses some; the assay was immunoSEQ multiplex PCR. The data contain around 1.5 million clones, 95% to 99% of them singletons. Input material: naive CD4+ T cells sorted from blood. Subset denoted: CD45RA+ positively selected. These receptors all come from a man younger than 45 in good health.

The chain employs TRBV5-4 and TRBJ2-3, with a weak D call TRBD2 (6 bases). Germline V CDR1 and CDR2: SGHNT, YYREEE (reference sequence). The length of the CDR3 is 16 residues. The ends were cut back, 7 bases at V and 3 bases at J, with 21 bases in the middle. The CDR3 reads CASRARRGMGTDTQYF. DNA for the CDR3: TGTGCCAGCCGCGCACGGCGGGGTATGGGTACAGATACGCAGTATTTT.

The V gene is TRBV15, the J gene TRBJ2-1; TRBD1 is a possible D gene (5 bases). Germline V gene sequence: CDR1 LNHNV, CDR2 YYDKDF (reference sequence). CDR3 length equals 14 residues. Deletions cut 1 base from V and 8 bases from J, with 12 bases between. The CDR3 nucleotides are TGTGCCACCAGCAGAGGACAGCTAATGTATGAGCAGTTCTTC. Amino acid sequence: CATSRGQLMYEQFF.

The chain links TRBV4-1 to TRBJ2-3, with 13 nucleotides matching TRBD2. The germline gives CDR1 MGHRA, CDR2 YSYEKL. This CDR3 region has 17 residues. After removal of 0 bases from V and 4 bases from J, the junction contained 4 bases not matched to a gene. Here the CDR3 reads CASSQDGTSGIADTQYF. The CDR3 region has the DNA TGCGCCAGCAGCCAAGACGGGACTAGCGGGATTGCAGATACGCAGTATTTT.

This chain links TRBV9 with TRBJ1-5, with D hard to call. CDR1 is SGDLS and CDR2 is YYNGEE in the germline V gene. Trimming removed 4 bases from V and 12 bases from J, with 17 bases in between. The CDR3 covers 13 residues. CDR3 sequence (DNA): TGTGCCAGCAGCAGGACGCCCGATGGTCTCCAGCATTTT. The encoded protein is CASSRTPDGLQHF.

This chain connects TRBV14 to TRBJ2-7, with a weak D call TRBD2 (5 bases). Germline CDR1 and CDR2: SGHDN and FVKESK. V lost 3 bases, J lost 5 bases, and 11 bases lay in between. CDR3 length: 13 amino acids. The CDR3 sequence is CASSQGRRDEQYF. In DNA form, the CDR3 reads TGTGCCAGCAGCCAGGGCCGGCGGGACGAGCAGTACTTC.

The J gene is TRBJ2-3, the V gene TRBV5-1, with 12 bases fitting TRBD2. The CDR3 is 17 residues long. V was pared by 3 bases and J by 4 bases, with 9 bases of the junction left unmatched. CDR1 and CDR2 from the germline V gene are SGHRS and YFSETQ. Here the CDR3 reads CASSSALAGGPADTQYF. The CDR3 DNA follows: TGCGCCAGCAGCTCGGCTCTAGCGGGAGGGCCCGCAGATACGCAGTATTTT.

J is TRBJ2-7 and V is TRBV28, with 8 bases identical to TRBD2. V lost 6 bases to trimming and J lost 7 bases; unmatched junction nucleotides: 14. The V gene's germline CDR1 is MDHEN and CDR2 SYDVKM. The CDR3 runs to 15 residues. Here the CDR3 reads CASSYTGTRPREQYF. CDR3 coding DNA: TGTGCCAGCAGCTACACCGGGACTAGACCCAGGGAGCAGTACTTC. The full variable domain, in which reference TRBV28 and TRBJ2-7 provide the parts outside the CDR3, is DVKVTQSSRYLVKRTGEKVFLECVQDMDHENMFWYRQDPGLGLRLIYFSYDVKMKEKGDIPEGYSVSREKKERFSLILESASTNQTSMYLCASSYTGTRPREQYFGPGTRLTVT.

The chain is built from TRBV5-4 and TRBJ2-3, with no clear D. The V end lost 2 bases, the J end lost 4 bases, and 2 bases lay between the germline ends. This CDR3 spans 11 amino acids. Germline V gene sequence: CDR1 SGHNT, CDR2 YYREEE (reference sequence). In nucleotides, the CDR3 is TGTGCCAGCAGCTTTGCAGATACGCAGTATTTT. Amino acids: CASSFADTQYF.

CDR3 DNA sequence: TGCAGCGTCCCGGGACAGGGGGCGAGCGAGCAGTACTTC. Translated, it gives CSVPGQGASEQYF. The chain employs TRBV29-1 and TRBJ2-7, with 12 bases fitting TRBD1. CDR3 length: 13 residues. V lost 6 bases to trimming and J lost 6 bases; unmatched junction nucleotides: 6. Germline CDR1 and CDR2: SQVTM and ANQGSEA.

Remarks on this clone: Other DNA sequences of this sample code for an identical CDR3. V and J are TRBV10-2 and TRBJ2-7; D gene unclear. The CDR3 covers 11 residues. Between the trimmed V and J ends, which lost 5 bases and 0 bases, there was a span of 2 bases. Germline CDR1 and CDR2: WSHSY and SAAADI. The CDR3: CASSPSYEQYF. The CDR3 DNA is TGCGCCAGCAGTCCCTCCTACGAGCAGTACTTC.

CDR3 sequence: CASSAVFEQFF. The CDR3 DNA is TGCGCCAGCAGTGCGGTGTTTGAGCAGTTCTTC. The rearrangement links TRBV10-2 to TRBJ2-1; D unclear. The CDR3 runs to 11 residues. Trimming took 4 bases from V and 9 from J, leaving 7 bases between them. Germline V gene sequence: CDR1 WSHSY, CDR2 SAAADI.

This clone was seen a single time. This specimen includes other DNA sequences encoding the same CDR3. This rearrangement joins TRBV28 to TRBJ1-5; TRBD1 agrees at 8 bases. The CDR3 length is 14 residues. Trimming at V came to 6 bases and at J to 2 bases, leaving 3 bases not matched to a gene. Germline V gene lookup returns CDR1 MDHEN and CDR2 SYDVKM. CDR3 DNA sequence: TGTGCCAGCAGAGACAGGGGAGGCAATCAGCCCCAGCATTTT. This translates into CASRDRGGNQPQHF.

This chain joins TRBV6-1 and TRBJ2-1; 8 bases map to TRBD1. The CDR3 has 13 residues. J was trimmed by 6 bases and V by 7 bases; bases with no gene match: 5. Germline-derived CDR1 and CDR2 are MNHNS and SASEGT. The CDR3: CASNPTGVNEQFF. CDR3 nucleotides: TGTGCCAGCAACCCGACAGGGGTCAATGAGCAGTTCTTC.